In this sample, the clone carrying this T cell receptor beta chain turned up many times. The data originate from a study of T cells in Graves' hyperthyroidism and ophthalmopathy. The germline gives CDR1 SEHNR, CDR2 FQNEAQ (reference sequence). Trimming shortened V by 1 base and J by 4 bases, and 10 bases separated the two germline ends. The CDR3 loop spans 14 amino acids. TCR beta CDR3 regions were amplified from RNA. With the HTBI primer set, the TCR CDR3 went through a first round of RT-PCR. TCRdb used MiXCR to reprocess the multiplex PCR reads, holding one entry per CDR3 protein. Of 750,000 to 900,000 distinct CDR3 sequences listed, roughly 37% are singletons.

The receptor's source is a man younger than 30 with Graves' hyperthyroidism. Input material: blood. This chain uses TRBV7-9 with TRBJ1-2; D remains unclear. In DNA, the CDR3 is TGTGCCAGCAGCTTAGGAGGCAGGATCTATGGCTACACCTTC. It encodes CASSLGGRIYGYTF.